The clone carrying this T cell receptor (beta chain) turned up a few times. The antigen is unknown. Donors counted as nominally healthy when sampled, yet unrecorded immune exposures were likely. These data are taken from a study of cytomegalovirus exposure and HLA in healthy donors. Trimming removed 2 bases from V and 3 bases from J, with 8 bases in between. The length of the CDR3 is 13 residues. CDR1 and CDR2 from the germline V gene are SGHAT and FQDESV (reference sequence). Overall study results and limits: A prior analysis recorded that most TCR beta V segments were productive about 90% or about 30% of the time. Highest at DRB1 and lowest at HLA-C, TCR association rates differed among HLA loci in a later analysis. The investigators catalogued 150 to 200 TCR beta chains as cytomegalovirus-associated.

PCR primers comprised 60 Vbeta and 13 Jbeta primers. The table came from immunoSEQ multiplex PCR; TCRdb's copy has only in-frame clones and leaves some out. This table holds 150,000 to 200,000 clones, more than 60% found once. The V and J genes are TRBV11-1 and TRBJ2-7, with D perhaps matching TRBD1 (5 bases). The source is a woman aged 60-70 years in good health and CMV-seropositive. Sequenced: PBMCs. The CDR3 loop is CASSLQGDYEQYF. The CDR3 coding sequence is TGTGCCAGCAGCTTACAGGGTGACTACGAGCAGTACTTC.